This paragraph reports one T cell receptor (beta chain). Its cognate antigen is unknown. The data are from a study of beta chain features in type 1 diabetes. Study-wide background: The number of sorted cells examined across all samples was under 140,000,000.

Reverse transcribing all isolated RNA meant expressed TCRB transcripts were sequenced. The method was immunoSEQ multiplex PCR; TCRdb's version includes in-frame clones alone and lacks a portion of them. The repertoire holds approximately 270,000 clones, roughly 13% seen once, with 0.015% to 0.02% in the top ten. This CDR3 is 17 amino acids long. J lost 1 base, V lost 0 bases, and 5 bases had no gene match. The germline V gene encodes CDR1 LGHNA and CDR2 YSLEER. Study observations and caveats: In every one of the four CD4+ subsets, TCRB CDR3s were moderately but significantly shorter in Type 1 diabetes patients. With patients and controls alike, PCR might favor shorter templates to an equal degree. More deletions and fewer insertions at VDJ junctions were seen in type 1 diabetes patients.

The source is a man younger than 40 with type 1 diabetes. This chain joins TRBV4-3 and TRBJ2-5; 10 bases map to TRBD2. Sample: naive CD4+ T cells from blood. The CDR3 loop reads CASSQDRPSGSQETQYF. The DNA of the CDR3 is TGCGCCAGCAGCCAAGATCGCCCTAGCGGGAGCCAAGAGACCCAGTACTTC.